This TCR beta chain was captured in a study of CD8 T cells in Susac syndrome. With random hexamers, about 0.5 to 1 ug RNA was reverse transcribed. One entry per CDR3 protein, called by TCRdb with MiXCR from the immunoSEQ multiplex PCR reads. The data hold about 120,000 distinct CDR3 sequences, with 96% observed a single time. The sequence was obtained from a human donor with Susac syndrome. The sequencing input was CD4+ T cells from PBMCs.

The CDR3 DNA sequence: TGTGCCTGGAGTGTTACCCGCACAGATACGCAGTATTTT. It encodes CAWSVTRTDTQYF. The gene calls are TRBV30 and TRBJ2-3; unclear D gene. In germline, CDR1 is GTSNPN, CDR2 SVGIG (reference sequence). The CDR3 is 13 amino acids. The germline V and J ends were trimmed by 0 bases and 1 base, with 5 bases remaining between them.